A single sample is the source of the 18 T cell receptor beta chains below, sequenced in a study of cytomegalovirus exposure and HLA in healthy donors. Profiling relied on immunoSEQ multiplex PCR, and the TCRdb table lists in-frame clones only, not all of them. Of 97,000 or so clones in the sample, 87% were seen once. Sequencing was carried out using PBMCs. Source of these receptors: a woman aged 25-40 years in good health and CMV-seronegative.

The rearrangement links TRBV19 to TRBJ2-5; the D is unclear. CDR3 length equals 17 residues. Germline V lookup: CDR1 LNHDA, CDR2 SQIVND (reference sequence). V lost 1 base and J 0 bases, leaving 15 bases between the germline ends. The CDR3 bases are TGTGCCAGTAGTATAGGCCAGAGGATTCTGGACCAAGAGACCCAGTACTTC. The encoded protein is CASSIGQRILDQETQYF.

The V gene is TRBV5-1, the J gene TRBJ2-7; D is undetermined. The CDR3 has 13 amino acids. CDR1 and CDR2 (germline): SGHRS, YFSETQ. V was pared by 0 bases and J by 2 bases, with 6 bases between. Written as DNA, the CDR3 is TGCGCCAGCAGCTTGGGGAGCACCTACGAGCAGTACTTC. Encoded protein: CASSLGSTYEQYF. Drawing the rest from reference TRBV5-1 and TRBJ2-7, the complete variable domain is KAGVTQTPRYLIKTRGQQVTLSCSPISGHRSVSWYQQTPGQGLQFLFEYFSETQRNKGNFPGRFSGRQFSNSRSEMNVSTLELGDSALYLCASSLGSTYEQYFGPGTRLTVT.

The rearrangement uses TRBV6-5 and TRBJ1-2, with D possibly being TRBD1 (5 bases). V shed 4 bases and J shed 1 base, with 7 bases lying between them. In germline, CDR1 is MNHEY, CDR2 SVGAGI. The CDR3 covers 13 residues. CDR3 sequence: CASSWGGNYGYTF. CDR3 bases: TGTGCCAGCAGTTGGGGCGGTAACTATGGCTACACCTTC.

The chain links TRBV7-2 to TRBJ2-7; D unclear. The CDR3 loop spans 11 amino acids. Trimming removed 5 bases from V and 5 bases from J, with 7 bases in between. Germline values: CDR1 SGHTA, CDR2 FQGNSA. The CDR3 here is CASSPLHEQYF. The CDR3 DNA sequence: TGTGCCAGCAGCCCCCTCCACGAGCAGTACTTC.

The chain employs TRBV27 and TRBJ2-7, with D unresolved. The CDR3 has 13 residues. The ends were cut back, 3 bases at V and 0 bases at J, with 6 bases in the middle. CDR1 MNHEY and CDR2 SMNVEV come from the germline V gene (reference sequence). The CDR3 DNA follows: TGTGCCAGCAGTTTGGCGGACTCCTACGAGCAGTACTTC. It translates to CASSLADSYEQYF.

V usage is TRBV5-4 and J usage is TRBJ1-1, with D hard to call. The germline V gene has CDR1 SGHNT and CDR2 YYREEE (reference sequence). Trimming cost V 3 bases and J 0 bases, with 15 bases left between them. This CDR3 is built from 16 residues. DNA for the CDR3: TGTGCCAGCAGCTCGGGGAGGGAGAACATGAACACTGAAGCTTTCTTT. It specifies CASSSGRENMNTEAFF.

This sequence joins TRBV7-6 and TRBJ2-1, with D maybe TRBD1 (6 bases). This CDR3 spans 14 amino acids. CDR1 SGHVS and CDR2 FNYEAQ come from the germline V gene. Trimming cost V 2 bases and J 9 bases, with 14 bases left between them. The CDR3 sequence is CASSLRTASSEQFF. The CDR3 nucleotides are TGTGCCAGCAGCTTACGGACAGCTTCCTCTGAGCAGTTCTTC.

This clone was seen a handful of times. The J gene is TRBJ1-1, the V gene TRBV5-4, with D tentatively TRBD1 (6 bases). The CDR3 has 16 amino acids. V was shortened by 4 bases and J by 7 bases, with 23 bases between the two germline ends. The germline V gene encodes CDR1 SGHNT and CDR2 YYREEE (reference sequence). Here the CDR3 reads CASSANRDRFANEAFF. CDR3 in DNA: TGTGCCAGCAGCGCTAACAGGGATAGATTCGCCAATGAAGCTTTCTTT.

The V gene is TRBV11-2, the J gene TRBJ2-7; possible D gene TRBD1, 5 bases. In germline, CDR1 is SGHAT, CDR2 FQNNGV. The CDR3 consists of 16 residues. V lost 3 bases to trimming and J lost 2 bases, with 17 bases between them. The DNA of the CDR3 is TGTGCCAGCAGCTTTCCAGGGTTTCCTCTCGCCTACGAGCAGTACTTC. It encodes CASSFPGFPLAYEQYF.

The V call is TRBV10-1, the J call TRBJ2-7; D not certain. V was trimmed by 6 bases and J by 5 bases, leaving 14 bases between them. The CDR3 is 13 amino acids. Germline lookup yields CDR1 WNHNN and CDR2 SYGVQD (reference sequence). The CDR3 DNA reads TGCGCCAGCAGCCTCAAACGACGGGACGAGCAGTACTTC. Protein sequence: CASSLKRRDEQYF.

This CDR3 is CASSTGGYEQFF. For the CDR3, the DNA is TGTGCCAGCAGCACAGGGGGTTATGAGCAGTTCTTC. The chain employs TRBV9 and TRBJ2-1, with 8 nucleotides matching TRBD1. CDR1 is SGDLS, CDR2 YYNGEE, per germline. J gave up 8 bases and V 4 bases, and 2 bases lay outside the gene matches. The CDR3 totals 12 residues.

The chain combines TRBV5-1 with TRBJ1-1; tentatively, D is TRBD1 (5 bases). CDR3 length: 17 amino acids. The V and J ends lost 4 bases and 4 bases respectively, with 23 bases between them. Germline V gene lookup returns CDR1 SGHRS and CDR2 YFSETQ. In DNA form, the CDR3 reads TGCGCCAGCAGCCCCTGGTTTGGGGCTGGATTGGGCACTGAAGCTTTCTTT. Amino acids: CASSPWFGAGLGTEAFF.

The chain joins TRBV27 to TRBJ2-7; 7 bases fit TRBD1. Germline V gene sequence: CDR1 MNHEY, CDR2 SMNVEV (reference sequence). CDR3 size: 13 residues. V lost 5 bases to trimming and J lost 3 bases; unmatched junction nucleotides: 4. CDR3 sequence: CASSPRQGYEQYF. As DNA, the CDR3 is TGTGCCAGCAGTCCCAGACAGGGCTACGAGCAGTACTTC.

The CDR3 spells CASSLQGSGTEAFF. As DNA, the CDR3 is TGTGCCAGCTCACTACAGGGAAGCGGAACTGAAGCTTTCTTT. The V call is TRBV18, the J call TRBJ1-1; D may be TRBD1 (6 bases). Trimming stripped 4 bases from V and 5 bases from J, with 14 bases between. CDR1 KGHSH and CDR2 LQKENI come from the germline V gene. The CDR3 is made up of 14 amino acids.

The chain joins TRBV27 to TRBJ1-5, with 7 bases fitting TRBD1. The CDR3 spans 14 residues. V trimming: 6 bases; J trimming: 4 bases; junction bases outside the gene matches: 6. The germline V gene has CDR1 MNHEY and CDR2 SMNVEV (reference sequence). This CDR3 is CASSITGVNQPQHF. Written as DNA, the CDR3 is TGTGCCAGCAGCATTACAGGGGTTAATCAGCCCCAGCATTTT.

J is TRBJ1-1 and V is TRBV10-3, with D perhaps matching TRBD1 (5 bases). Germline CDR1 and CDR2: ENHRY and SYGVKD. V was trimmed by 10 bases and J by 1 base, leaving 10 bases between them. This CDR3 comprises 12 residues. CDR3 loop: CASSGGNTEAFF. Written as DNA, the CDR3 is TGTGCCAGCAGCGGGGGGAACACTGAAGCTTTCTTT.

This clone was detected only once. The chain recombines TRBV4-1 with TRBJ1-5; maybe TRBD1 (5 bases). In germline, CDR1 is MGHRA, CDR2 YSYEKL. V was clipped by 3 bases and J by 4 bases, with 16 bases between them. The CDR3 is 16 amino acids. CDR3 coding DNA: TGCGCCAGCAGCCAGGCCGAAGGTGGGGGGAATCAGCCCCAGCATTTT. It translates to CASSQAEGGGNQPQHF.

The chain carries TRBV6-5 and TRBJ2-7, with a tentative D call TRBD1 (5 bases). V was clipped by 8 bases and J by 2 bases, with 16 bases between them. Germline CDR1 is MNHEY and CDR2 is SVGAGI. CDR3 length equals 14 residues. The CDR3 reads CASAPEAGPYEQYF. The CDR3 region has the DNA TGTGCCAGCGCCCCCGAGGCAGGGCCCTACGAGCAGTACTTC.